This T cell receptor (beta chain) was obtained from a study of cytomegalovirus exposure and HLA in healthy donors. Trimming removed 3 bases from V and 5 bases from J; junction bases left unmatched: 21. The CDR3 is 20 amino acids. Per germline, CDR1 MNHEY and CDR2 SMNVEV (reference sequence). This PCR relied on a set of 60 Vbeta primers and 13 Jbeta primers. Per the original data handling: In a later analysis, of tens of millions of unique beta chains, around 11 million appeared in at least two donors. Assay used: immunoSEQ multiplex PCR; TCRdb lists only in-frame clones, some missing. For V, J and clone size, that table is used; D and trimming come from the DNA. The data show approximately 150,000 clones, about three quarters seen once. Whole-study results and caveats: Presence/absence analyses supposed approximately even sequencing depth among donors. The later analysis indicated that the majority of CMV-associated TCR beta chains appeared HLA-restricted. Association of a missense DCLRE1C variant with TCR beta V- and J-gene trimming was reported in a later analysis.

A word on this clone: The antigen is not known.

This TCR was sampled from a woman between 40 and 55 years old in good health and CMV-seropositive. Material for sequencing was PBMCs. The genes are TRBV27 and TRBJ2-2; 7 bases map to TRBD1. The CDR3 DNA sequence: TGTGCCAGCAGTTTCCGCCGCAATCTCCTGGGACAGTGGGGGACCGGGGAGCTGTTTTTT. It is translated as CASSFRRNLLGQWGTGELFF.